This T cell receptor (beta chain) was captured in a study of blood T cell repertoires in COVID-19. As for the study in general: Some COVID-19 samples were acute and others convalescent; all came from the United States, Italy and Spain. PBMCs, B-cell-depleted T cells, or T cells provided the cDNA or gDNA that made up the material.

J was trimmed by 6 bases and V by 5 bases; bases with no gene match: 7. In germline, CDR1 is LGHNT, CDR2 FRNRAP. The CDR3 contains 15 residues. Per the authors' pipeline: Quantification of nucleated cells was approximated via reference gene primer amplification. Assay: immunoSEQ multiplex PCR; the TCRdb copy retains only in-frame clones and omits some. That table is the source of V, J and clone size, and D and trimming were worked out from the DNA. The profile covers about 80,000 clones, with approximately 80% appearing a single time and around 9.7% taken by the ten largest. This receptor was taken from a human donor in a cohort sampled during active COVID-19. The chain couples TRBV12-5 to TRBJ1-5; 10 bases are a match to TRBD1. The specimen sequenced was peripheral blood. The DNA of the CDR3 is TGTGCTAGTGGTCCGACAGGGGGCCTGGGTCAGCCCCAGCATTTT. Protein sequence: CASGPTGGLGQPQHF.